One and the same sample provided the 15 T cell receptor beta chains below, sequenced in a study of human CD8 memory T cell subsets. Libraries targeted TCR beta using 5' RACE with UMIs. From the 5' RACE reads, TCRdb lists one entry per CDR3 protein and no DNA. The table for this sample gives some 5,000 distinct CDR3 sequences. What was sequenced was CD8+ T cells from PBMCs. These receptors all stem from a human donor in good health.

This clonotype ranks as medium-sized (0.01 to 0.1%) in terms of frequency. The rearrangement uses TRBV20-1 and TRBJ1-6; TCRdb picks TRBD1, but there is no DNA to check that call. Germline V gene data show CDR1 as DFQATT and CDR2 as SNEGSKA (reference sequence). CDR3 length: 14 residues. CDR3: CSARGGRVPSPLHF.

This chain uses TRBV27 with TRBJ2-1; TCRdb's D call, TRBD1, is unchecked because there is no DNA. This CDR3 spans 15 amino acids. CDR1 and CDR2 from the germline V gene are MNHEY and SMNVEV (reference sequence). The CDR3 loop reads CASSLLWTEGSEQFF.

The chain employs TRBV20-1 and TRBJ1-1. CDR3 length: 15 amino acids. Germline V CDR1 and CDR2: DFQATT, SNEGSKA (reference sequence). Here the CDR3 reads CSADRLTLGHTEAFF.

The V and J genes are TRBV12-3 or TRBV12-4 and TRBJ2-1. The CDR3 spans 16 residues. The CDR3 loop reads CASSLSAQERYNEQFF.

The chain uses TRBV20-1 and TRBJ2-7. This CDR3 is built from 13 residues. In germline, CDR1 is DFQATT, CDR2 SNEGSKA (reference sequence). The CDR3 loop reads CSARDYRSYEQYF.

V is TRBV19 and J is TRBJ2-1; TCRdb's D call of TRBD1 is untestable without DNA. In germline, CDR1 is LNHDA, CDR2 SQIVND (reference sequence). CDR3 length: 16 amino acids. This CDR3 is CASSPGRDRGQVFWFF.

The J gene is TRBJ2-7, the V gene TRBV20-1; there is no DNA to check the TCRdb D call of TRBD2. Germline V gene lookup returns CDR1 DFQATT and CDR2 SNEGSKA (reference sequence). The length of the CDR3 is 14 residues. The CDR3 is CSAILGGDFYEQYF.

This rearrangement joins TRBV6-6 to TRBJ1-1. In germline, CDR1 is MNHNY, CDR2 SVGAGI (reference sequence). The CDR3 spans 12 residues. CDR3 amino acids: CASSYSITEAFF.

Considering frequency, this clonotype is medium-sized (0.01 to 0.1%). This chain's CDR3 is CASSERGGTDTQYF. V is TRBV6-4 and J is TRBJ2-3; with no DNA, the TCRdb D assignment of TRBD2 cannot be verified. The CDR3 covers 14 residues. Germline V gene data show CDR1 as MRHNA and CDR2 as SNTAGT.

The chain carries TRBV6-1 and TRBJ2-5; TCRdb's D call of TRBD2 is untestable without DNA. The germline CDR1 and CDR2 sequences are MNHNS and SASEGT. The CDR3 has 17 residues. The CDR3 sequence: CASSEALAGGPYETQYF.

This clonotype is deemed medium-sized (0.01 to 0.1%) by its frequency. CDR3 in amino acids: CASLRERGTDTQYF. The chain joins TRBV7-9 to TRBJ2-3; no DNA is available, so the TRBD1 call from TCRdb remains unchecked. The CDR3 length is 14 residues. CDR1 and CDR2 from the germline V gene are SEHNR and FQNEAQ (reference sequence).

This clonotype is medium-sized by frequency. The chain has TRBV6-4 and TRBJ2-3. Germline-derived CDR1 and CDR2 are MRHNA and SNTAGT. The CDR3 consists of 15 residues. CDR3 loop: CASSDAGGSTDTQYF.

This chain uses TRBV7-6 with TRBJ2-1; TCRdb indicates TRBD2, and absent DNA this call remains unverified. The CDR3 runs to 19 residues. CDR1 and CDR2 from the germline V gene are SGHVS and FNYEAQ. CDR3 amino acids: CASSSPRGALAGVNNEQFF.

The rearrangement uses TRBV6-4 and TRBJ2-3; TCRdb returns TRBD2, unconfirmable since there is no DNA. CDR1 is MRHNA, CDR2 SNTAGT, per germline. This CDR3 spans 15 amino acids. CDR3 residues: CASSLLADPTDTQYF.

The V and J genes are TRBV15 and TRBJ1-4; without DNA, the TCRdb call of TRBD1 cannot be checked. This CDR3 region has 14 residues. Germline CDR1 reads LNHNV; CDR2 reads YYDKDF (reference sequence). CDR3 sequence: CATSSGQENEKLFF.